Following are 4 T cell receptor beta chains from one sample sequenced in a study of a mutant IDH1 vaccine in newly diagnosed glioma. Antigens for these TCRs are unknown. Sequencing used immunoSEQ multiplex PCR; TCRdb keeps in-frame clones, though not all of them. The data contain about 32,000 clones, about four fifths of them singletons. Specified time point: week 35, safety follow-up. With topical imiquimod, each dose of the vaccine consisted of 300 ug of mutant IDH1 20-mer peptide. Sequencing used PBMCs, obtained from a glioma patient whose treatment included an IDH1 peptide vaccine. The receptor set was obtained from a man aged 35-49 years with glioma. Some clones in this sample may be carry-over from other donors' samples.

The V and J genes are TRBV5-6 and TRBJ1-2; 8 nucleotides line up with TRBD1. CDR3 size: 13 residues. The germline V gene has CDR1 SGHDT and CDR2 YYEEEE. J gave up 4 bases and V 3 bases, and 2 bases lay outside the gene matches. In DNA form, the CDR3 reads TGTGCCAGCAGCTGGACAGGGCCCTATGGCTACACCTTC. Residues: CASSWTGPYGYTF.

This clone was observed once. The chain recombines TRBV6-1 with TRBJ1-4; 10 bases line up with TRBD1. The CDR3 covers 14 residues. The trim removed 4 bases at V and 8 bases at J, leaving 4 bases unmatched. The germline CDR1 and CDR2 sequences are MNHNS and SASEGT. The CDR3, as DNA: TGTGCCAGCAGTGTGGGACAGGGGAGGGAAAAACTGTTTTTT. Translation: CASSVGQGREKLFF.

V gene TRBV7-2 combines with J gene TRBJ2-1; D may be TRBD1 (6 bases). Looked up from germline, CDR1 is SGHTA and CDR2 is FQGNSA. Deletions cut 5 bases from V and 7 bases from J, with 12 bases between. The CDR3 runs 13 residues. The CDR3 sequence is CASSVRQENEQFF. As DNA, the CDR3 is TGTGCCAGCAGCGTTAGACAGGAGAATGAGCAGTTCTTC.

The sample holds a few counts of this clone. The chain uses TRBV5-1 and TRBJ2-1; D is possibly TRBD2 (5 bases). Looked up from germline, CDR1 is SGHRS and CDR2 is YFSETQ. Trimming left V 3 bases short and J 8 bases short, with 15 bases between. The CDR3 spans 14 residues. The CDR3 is CASSSGWYGDEQFF. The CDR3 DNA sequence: TGCGCCAGCAGCTCGGGGTGGTATGGGGATGAGCAGTTCTTC.